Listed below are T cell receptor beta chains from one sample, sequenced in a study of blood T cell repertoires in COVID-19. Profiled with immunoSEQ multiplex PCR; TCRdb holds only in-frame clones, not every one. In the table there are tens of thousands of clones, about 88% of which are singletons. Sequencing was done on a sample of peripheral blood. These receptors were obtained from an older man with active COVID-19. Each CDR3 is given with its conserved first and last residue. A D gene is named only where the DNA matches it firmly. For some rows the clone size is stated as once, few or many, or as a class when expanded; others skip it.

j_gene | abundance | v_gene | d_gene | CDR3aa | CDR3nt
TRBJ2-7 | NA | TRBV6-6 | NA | CASSQSDQGESYEQYF | TGTGCCAGCAGTCAGAGCGACCAAGGGGAAAGCTACGAGCAGTACTTC
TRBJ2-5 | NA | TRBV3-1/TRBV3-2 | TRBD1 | CASSQDRAGGVETQYF | TGTGCCAGCAGCCAAGATCGGGCAGGGGGTGTAGAGACCCAGTACTTC
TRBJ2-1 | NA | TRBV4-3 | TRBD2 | CASSQEWLAGADEQFF | TGCGCCAGCAGCCAAGAGTGGCTAGCGGGGGCGGATGAGCAGTTCTTC
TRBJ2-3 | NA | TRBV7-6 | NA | CASSSSSSASTDTQYF | TGTGCCAGCAGCTCATCGAGTAGTGCTAGCACAGATACGCAGTATTTT
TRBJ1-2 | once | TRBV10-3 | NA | CAISESGGYTF | TGTGCCATCAGTGAGTCGGGCGGCTACACCTTC
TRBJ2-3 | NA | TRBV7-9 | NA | CASTSSAGSPTDTQYF | TGTGCCAGCACCTCCAGCGCGGGCAGTCCCACAGATACGCAGTATTTT
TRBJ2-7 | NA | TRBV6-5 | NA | CASSRQVEPIYEQYF | TGTGCCAGCAGTAGACAGGTCGAGCCGATCTACGAGCAGTACTTC
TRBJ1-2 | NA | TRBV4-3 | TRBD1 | CASSQDQGQGTDGYTF | TGCGCCAGCAGCCAAGATCAAGGACAGGGGACCGATGGCTACACCTTC
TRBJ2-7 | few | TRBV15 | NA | CATSRARGAYEQYF | TGTGCCACCAGCAGGGCCAGGGGAGCCTACGAGCAGTACTTC
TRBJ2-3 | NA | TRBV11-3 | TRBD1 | CASSLGQAGDTQYF | TGTGCCAGCAGCTTGGGACAGGCAGGGGATACGCAGTATTTT
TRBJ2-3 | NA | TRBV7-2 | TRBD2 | CASSLASAGGGGTDTQYF | TGTGCCAGCAGCTTAGCCTCGGCGGGGGGAGGAGGAACAGATACGCAGTATTTT
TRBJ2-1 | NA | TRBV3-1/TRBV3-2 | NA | CASSQASSAVAEGEQFF | TGTGCCAGCAGCCAAGCCAGTTCCGCTGTAGCAGAAGGTGAGCAGTTCTTC
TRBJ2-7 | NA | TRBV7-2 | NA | CASSLVGGTLSYEQYF | TGTGCCAGCAGCTTAGTGGGTGGGACTTTGTCCTACGAGCAGTACTTC
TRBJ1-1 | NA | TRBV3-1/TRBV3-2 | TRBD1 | CASSRKGGETEAFF | TGTGCCAGCAGTCGTAAAGGGGGCGAGACTGAAGCTTTCTTT
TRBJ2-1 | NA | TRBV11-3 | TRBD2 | CASSSGLAGGNEQFF | TGTGCCAGCAGCTCGGGACTAGCGGGGGGAAATGAGCAGTTCTTC
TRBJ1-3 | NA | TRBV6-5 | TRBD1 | CASSSGQGDSGNTIYF | TGTGCCAGCAGTTCGGGACAGGGAGACTCTGGAAACACCATATATTTT
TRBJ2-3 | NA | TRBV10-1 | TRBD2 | CASSDSGGAEDTQYF | TGCGCCAGCAGTGATAGCGGGGGGGCGGAGGATACGCAGTATTTT
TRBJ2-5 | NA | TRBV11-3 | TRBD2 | CASSSGLAQETQYF | TGTGCCAGCAGCTCGGGACTAGCTCAAGAGACCCAGTACTTC
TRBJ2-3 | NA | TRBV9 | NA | CASSVADGGTDTQYF | TGTGCCAGCAGCGTAGCCGACGGGGGTACAGATACGCAGTATTTT
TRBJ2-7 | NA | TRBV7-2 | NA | CASSLSWVRGYEQYF | TGTGCCAGCAGCTTAAGTTGGGTCAGGGGTTACGAGCAGTACTTC
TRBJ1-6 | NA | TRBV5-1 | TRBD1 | CASSSYPDRESPLHF | TGCGCCAGCAGCTCATACCCGGACAGGGAATCACCCCTCCACTTT
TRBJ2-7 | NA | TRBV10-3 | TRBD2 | CAISESAGGPGEQYF | TGTGCCATCAGTGAGTCGGCGGGGGGTCCTGGGGAGCAGTACTTC
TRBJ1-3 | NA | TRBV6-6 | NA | CASSTGSGNTIYF | TGTGCCAGCAGTACAGGCTCTGGAAACACCATATATTTT
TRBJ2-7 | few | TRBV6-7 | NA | CASSYPDSYLYEQYF | TGTGCCAGCAGTTACCCGGACAGTTACCTCTACGAGCAGTACTTC
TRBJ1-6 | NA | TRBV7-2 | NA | CASSLQGRNNSPLHF | TGTGCCAGCAGCTTGCAGGGGCGAAATAATTCACCCCTCCACTTT
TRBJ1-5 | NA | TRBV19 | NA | CASSSWPREQPQHF | TGTGCCAGTAGTAGTTGGCCCCGGGAACAGCCCCAGCATTTT
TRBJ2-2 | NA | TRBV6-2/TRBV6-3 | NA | CASSYGTGELFF | TGTGCCAGCAGTTACGGGACAGGGGAGCTGTTTTTT
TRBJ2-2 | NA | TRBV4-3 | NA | CASSQASLGVSGELFF | TGCGCCAGCAGCCAAGCCTCTCTGGGAGTTTCGGGGGAGCTGTTTTTT
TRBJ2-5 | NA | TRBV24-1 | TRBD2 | CATSDNRGGRLETQYF | TGTGCCACCAGTGACAATCGGGGGGGCCGGTTGGAGACCCAGTACTTC
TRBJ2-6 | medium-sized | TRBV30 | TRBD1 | CAWSVARQGAIDSGANVLTF | TGTGCCTGGAGTGTGGCCCGACAGGGGGCAATCGACTCTGGGGCCAACGTCCTGACTTTC
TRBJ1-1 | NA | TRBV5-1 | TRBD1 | CASRTGTGTNTEAFF | TGCGCCAGCAGAACCGGGACAGGGACGAACACTGAAGCTTTCTTT
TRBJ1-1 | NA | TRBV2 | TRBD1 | CASQRGQGRTEAFF | TGTGCCAGCCAAAGGGGACAGGGGAGGACTGAAGCTTTCTTT
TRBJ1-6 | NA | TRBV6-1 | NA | CASSEFSSYNSPLHF | TGTGCCAGCAGTGAGTTTAGCTCCTATAATTCACCCCTCCACTTT
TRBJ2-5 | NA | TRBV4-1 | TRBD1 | CASSQDRATGGSETQYF | TGCGCCAGCAGCCAAGATCGTGCGACAGGGGGCAGTGAGACCCAGTACTTC
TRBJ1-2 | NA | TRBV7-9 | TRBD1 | CASSLGQGYGYTF | TGTGCCAGCAGCTTAGGACAGGGGTACGGCTACACCTTC
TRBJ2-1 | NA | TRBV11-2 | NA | CASSQTADGGWYNEQFF | TGTGCCAGCAGCCAAACCGCAGATGGAGGATGGTACAATGAGCAGTTCTTC
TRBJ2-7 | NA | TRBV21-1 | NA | CASSKTPPLREQYF | TGTGCCAGCAGCAAAACCCCACCTCTTCGGGAGCAGTACTTC
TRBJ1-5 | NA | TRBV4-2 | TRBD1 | CASSQDRTGNQPQHF | TGTGCCAGCAGCCAAGATAGGACAGGGAACCAGCCCCAGCATTTT
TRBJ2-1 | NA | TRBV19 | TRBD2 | CASSIRWASGGNEQFF | TGTGCCAGTAGTATTCGTTGGGCTAGCGGGGGCAATGAGCAGTTCTTC
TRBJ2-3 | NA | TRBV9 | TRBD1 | CASSPHGTGVTDTQYF | TGTGCCAGCAGCCCTCACGGGACAGGGGTCACAGATACGCAGTATTTT
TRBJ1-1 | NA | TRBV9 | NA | CASSADWGDTEAFF | TGTGCCAGCAGCGCGGACTGGGGTGACACTGAAGCTTTCTTT
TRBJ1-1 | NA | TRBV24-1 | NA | CATSTGLTSRLNTEAFF | TGTGCCACCAGCACGGGATTGACGTCCAGGCTGAACACTGAAGCTTTCTTT
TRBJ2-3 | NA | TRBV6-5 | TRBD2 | CASSYSGTSSDTQYF | TGTGCCAGCAGTTACTCGGGGACTAGTTCAGATACGCAGTATTTT
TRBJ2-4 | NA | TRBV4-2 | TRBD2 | CASSQVPGLAGGWAKNIQYF | TGTGCCAGCAGCCAAGTCCCTGGACTAGCGGGGGGTTGGGCCAAAAACATTCAGTACTTC
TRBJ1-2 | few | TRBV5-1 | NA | CASREAGAATNYGYTF | TGCGCCAGCCGGGAAGCAGGGGCTGCTACTAACTATGGCTACACCTTC
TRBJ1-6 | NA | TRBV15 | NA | CATSPQGYFSPLHF | TGTGCCACCAGCCCACAGGGATATTTTTCACCCCTCCACTTT
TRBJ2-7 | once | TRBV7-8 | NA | CASSLVGYEQYF | TGTGCCAGCAGCTTAGTCGGTTACGAGCAGTACTTC
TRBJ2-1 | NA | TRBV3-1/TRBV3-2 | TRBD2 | CASSLHRTSGGYNEQFF | TGTGCCAGCAGCCTACATAGGACTAGCGGGGGGTACAATGAGCAGTTCTTC